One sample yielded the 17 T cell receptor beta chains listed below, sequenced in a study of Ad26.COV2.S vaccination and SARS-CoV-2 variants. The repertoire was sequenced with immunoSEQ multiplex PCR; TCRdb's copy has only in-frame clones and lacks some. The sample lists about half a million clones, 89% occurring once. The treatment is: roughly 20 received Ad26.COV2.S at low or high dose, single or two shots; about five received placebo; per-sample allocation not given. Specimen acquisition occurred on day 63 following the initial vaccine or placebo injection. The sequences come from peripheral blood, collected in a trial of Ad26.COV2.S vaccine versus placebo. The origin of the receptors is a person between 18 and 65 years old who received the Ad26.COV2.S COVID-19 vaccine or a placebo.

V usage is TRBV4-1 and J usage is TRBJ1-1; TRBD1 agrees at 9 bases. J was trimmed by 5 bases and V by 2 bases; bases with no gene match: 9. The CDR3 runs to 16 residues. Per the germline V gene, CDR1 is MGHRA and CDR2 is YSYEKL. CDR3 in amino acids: CASSQPTRGQGTEAFF. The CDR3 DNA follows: TGCGCCAGCAGCCAACCTACACGAGGACAGGGGACTGAAGCTTTCTTT.

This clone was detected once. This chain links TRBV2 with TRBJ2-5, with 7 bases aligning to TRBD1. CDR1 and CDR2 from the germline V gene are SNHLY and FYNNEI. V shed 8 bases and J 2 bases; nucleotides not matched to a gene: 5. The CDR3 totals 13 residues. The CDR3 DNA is TGTGCCAGCGATAAACAGGGGCAAGAGACCCAGTACTTC. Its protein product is CASDKQGQETQYF.

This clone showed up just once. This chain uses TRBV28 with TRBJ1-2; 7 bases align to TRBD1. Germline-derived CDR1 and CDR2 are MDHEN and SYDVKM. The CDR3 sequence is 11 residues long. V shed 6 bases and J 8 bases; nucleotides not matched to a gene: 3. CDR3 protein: CASSGQAGYTF. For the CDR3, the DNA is TGTGCCAGCAGCGGACAGGCCGGCTACACCTTC.

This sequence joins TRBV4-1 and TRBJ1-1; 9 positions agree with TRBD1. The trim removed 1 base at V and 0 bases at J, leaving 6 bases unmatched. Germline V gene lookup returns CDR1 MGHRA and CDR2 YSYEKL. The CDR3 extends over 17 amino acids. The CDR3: CASSQGRTGVMNTEAFF. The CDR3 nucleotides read TGCGCCAGCAGCCAAGGACGGACAGGGGTTATGAACACTGAAGCTTTCTTT.

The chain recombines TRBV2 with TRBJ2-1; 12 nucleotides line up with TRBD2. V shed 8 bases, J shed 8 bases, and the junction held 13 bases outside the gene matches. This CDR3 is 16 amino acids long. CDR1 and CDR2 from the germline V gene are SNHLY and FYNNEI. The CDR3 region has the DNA TGTGCCAGCCCTGAACTGACTAGCGGGAGTACCTATGAGCAGTTCTTC. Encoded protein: CASPELTSGSTYEQFF.

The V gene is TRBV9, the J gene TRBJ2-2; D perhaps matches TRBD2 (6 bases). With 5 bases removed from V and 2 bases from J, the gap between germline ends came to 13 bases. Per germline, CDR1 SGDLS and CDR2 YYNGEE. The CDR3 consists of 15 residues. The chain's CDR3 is CASSTGTHNTGELFF. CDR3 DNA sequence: TGTGCCAGCAGTACCGGGACTCACAACACCGGGGAGCTGTTTTTT.

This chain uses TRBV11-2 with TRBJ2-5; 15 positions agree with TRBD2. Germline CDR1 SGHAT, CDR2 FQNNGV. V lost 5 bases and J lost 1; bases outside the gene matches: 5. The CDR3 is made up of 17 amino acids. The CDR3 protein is CASSLGTSGGLQETQYF. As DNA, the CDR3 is TGTGCCAGCAGCCTTGGGACTAGCGGGGGGCTCCAAGAGACCCAGTACTTC. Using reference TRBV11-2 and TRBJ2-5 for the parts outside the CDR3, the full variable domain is EAGVAQSPRYKIIEKRQSVAFWCNPISGHATLYWYQQILGQGPKLLIQFQNNGVVDDSQLPKDRFSAERLKGVDSTLKIQPAKLEDSAVYLCASSLGTSGGLQETQYFGPGTRLLVL.

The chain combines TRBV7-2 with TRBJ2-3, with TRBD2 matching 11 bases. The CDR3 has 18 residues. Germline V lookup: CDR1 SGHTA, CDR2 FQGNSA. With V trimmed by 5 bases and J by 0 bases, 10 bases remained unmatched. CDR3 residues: CASSHERTSGRSTDTQYF. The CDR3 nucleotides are TGTGCCAGCAGCCACGAACGGACTAGCGGGCGTAGCACAGATACGCAGTATTTT.

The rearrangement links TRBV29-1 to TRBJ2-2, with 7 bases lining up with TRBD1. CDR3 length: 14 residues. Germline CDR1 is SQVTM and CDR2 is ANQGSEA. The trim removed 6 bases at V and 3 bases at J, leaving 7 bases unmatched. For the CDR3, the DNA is TGCAGCGTGGCCCGGGACAGTTACACCGGGGAGCTGTTTTTT. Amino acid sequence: CSVARDSYTGELFF.

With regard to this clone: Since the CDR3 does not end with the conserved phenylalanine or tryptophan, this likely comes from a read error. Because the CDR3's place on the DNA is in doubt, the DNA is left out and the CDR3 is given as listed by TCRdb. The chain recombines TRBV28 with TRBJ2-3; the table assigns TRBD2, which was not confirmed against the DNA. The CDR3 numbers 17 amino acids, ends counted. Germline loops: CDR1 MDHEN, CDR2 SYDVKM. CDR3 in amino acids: CASSLGGSPQIRSIFWS.

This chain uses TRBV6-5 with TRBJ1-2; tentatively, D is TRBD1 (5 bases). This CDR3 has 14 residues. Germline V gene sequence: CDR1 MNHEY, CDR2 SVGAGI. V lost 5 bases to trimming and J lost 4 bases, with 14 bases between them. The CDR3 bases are TGTGCCAGCAGTACCCCCCGGGGGGTCTATGGCTACACCTTC. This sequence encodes CASSTPRGVYGYTF.

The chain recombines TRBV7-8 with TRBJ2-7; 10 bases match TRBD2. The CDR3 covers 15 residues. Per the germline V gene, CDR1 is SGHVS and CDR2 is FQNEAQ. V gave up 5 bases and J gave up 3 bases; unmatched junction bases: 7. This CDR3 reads CASSLGLAAIYEQYF. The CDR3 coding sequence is TGTGCCAGCAGCCTCGGACTAGCGGCCATCTACGAGCAGTACTTC.

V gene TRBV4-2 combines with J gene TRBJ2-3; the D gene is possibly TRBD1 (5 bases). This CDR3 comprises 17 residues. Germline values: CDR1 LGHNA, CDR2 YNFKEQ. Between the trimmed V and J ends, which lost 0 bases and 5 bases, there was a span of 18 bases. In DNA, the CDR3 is TGTGCCAGCAGCCAAGATCAGGCCAGGGCCGTGTTAGATACGCAGTATTTT. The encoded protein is CASSQDQARAVLDTQYF.

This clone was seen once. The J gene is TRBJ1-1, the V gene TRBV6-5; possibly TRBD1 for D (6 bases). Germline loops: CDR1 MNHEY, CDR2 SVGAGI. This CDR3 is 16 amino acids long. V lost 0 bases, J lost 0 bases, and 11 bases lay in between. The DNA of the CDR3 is TGTGCCAGCAGTTACTCGTTCTCAGGGGTGAACACTGAAGCTTTCTTT. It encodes CASSYSFSGVNTEAFF.

CDR3 sequence (DNA): TGTGCCAGCTCACCACCAGGATTTGCTAACTATGGCTACACCTTC. It is translated as CASSPPGFANYGYTF. This chain connects TRBV18 to TRBJ1-2; D remains unclear. Between the trimmed V and J ends, which lost 0 bases and 0 bases, there was a span of 8 bases. The CDR3 runs to 15 residues. Looked up from germline, CDR1 is KGHSH and CDR2 is LQKENI. The full variable domain, its missing parts supplied by reference TRBV18 and TRBJ1-2, is NAGVMQNPRHLVRRRGQEARLRCSPMKGHSHVYWYRQLPEEGLKFMVYLQKENIIDESGMPKERFSAEFPKEGPSILRIQQVVRGDSAAYFCASSPPGFANYGYTFGSGTRLTVV.

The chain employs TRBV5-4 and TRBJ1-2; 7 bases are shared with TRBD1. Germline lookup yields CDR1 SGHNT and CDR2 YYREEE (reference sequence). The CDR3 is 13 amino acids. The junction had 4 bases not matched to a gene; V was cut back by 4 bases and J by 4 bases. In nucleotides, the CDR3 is TGTGCCAGCAGCATAAACAGGGGCTATGGCTACACCTTC. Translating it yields CASSINRGYGYTF. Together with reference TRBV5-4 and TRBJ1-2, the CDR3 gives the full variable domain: ETGVTQSPTHLIKTRGQQVTLRCSSQSGHNTVSWYQQALGQGPQFIFQYYREEENGRGNFPPRFSGLQFPNYSSELNVNALELDDSALYLCASSINRGYGYTFGSGTRLTVV.

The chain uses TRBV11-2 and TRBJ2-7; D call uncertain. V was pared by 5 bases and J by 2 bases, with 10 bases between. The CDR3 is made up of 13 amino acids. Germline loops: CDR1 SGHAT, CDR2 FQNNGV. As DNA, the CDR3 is TGTGCCAGCAGCAGACCCCCTCCCTACGAGCAGTACTTC. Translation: CASSRPPPYEQYF.